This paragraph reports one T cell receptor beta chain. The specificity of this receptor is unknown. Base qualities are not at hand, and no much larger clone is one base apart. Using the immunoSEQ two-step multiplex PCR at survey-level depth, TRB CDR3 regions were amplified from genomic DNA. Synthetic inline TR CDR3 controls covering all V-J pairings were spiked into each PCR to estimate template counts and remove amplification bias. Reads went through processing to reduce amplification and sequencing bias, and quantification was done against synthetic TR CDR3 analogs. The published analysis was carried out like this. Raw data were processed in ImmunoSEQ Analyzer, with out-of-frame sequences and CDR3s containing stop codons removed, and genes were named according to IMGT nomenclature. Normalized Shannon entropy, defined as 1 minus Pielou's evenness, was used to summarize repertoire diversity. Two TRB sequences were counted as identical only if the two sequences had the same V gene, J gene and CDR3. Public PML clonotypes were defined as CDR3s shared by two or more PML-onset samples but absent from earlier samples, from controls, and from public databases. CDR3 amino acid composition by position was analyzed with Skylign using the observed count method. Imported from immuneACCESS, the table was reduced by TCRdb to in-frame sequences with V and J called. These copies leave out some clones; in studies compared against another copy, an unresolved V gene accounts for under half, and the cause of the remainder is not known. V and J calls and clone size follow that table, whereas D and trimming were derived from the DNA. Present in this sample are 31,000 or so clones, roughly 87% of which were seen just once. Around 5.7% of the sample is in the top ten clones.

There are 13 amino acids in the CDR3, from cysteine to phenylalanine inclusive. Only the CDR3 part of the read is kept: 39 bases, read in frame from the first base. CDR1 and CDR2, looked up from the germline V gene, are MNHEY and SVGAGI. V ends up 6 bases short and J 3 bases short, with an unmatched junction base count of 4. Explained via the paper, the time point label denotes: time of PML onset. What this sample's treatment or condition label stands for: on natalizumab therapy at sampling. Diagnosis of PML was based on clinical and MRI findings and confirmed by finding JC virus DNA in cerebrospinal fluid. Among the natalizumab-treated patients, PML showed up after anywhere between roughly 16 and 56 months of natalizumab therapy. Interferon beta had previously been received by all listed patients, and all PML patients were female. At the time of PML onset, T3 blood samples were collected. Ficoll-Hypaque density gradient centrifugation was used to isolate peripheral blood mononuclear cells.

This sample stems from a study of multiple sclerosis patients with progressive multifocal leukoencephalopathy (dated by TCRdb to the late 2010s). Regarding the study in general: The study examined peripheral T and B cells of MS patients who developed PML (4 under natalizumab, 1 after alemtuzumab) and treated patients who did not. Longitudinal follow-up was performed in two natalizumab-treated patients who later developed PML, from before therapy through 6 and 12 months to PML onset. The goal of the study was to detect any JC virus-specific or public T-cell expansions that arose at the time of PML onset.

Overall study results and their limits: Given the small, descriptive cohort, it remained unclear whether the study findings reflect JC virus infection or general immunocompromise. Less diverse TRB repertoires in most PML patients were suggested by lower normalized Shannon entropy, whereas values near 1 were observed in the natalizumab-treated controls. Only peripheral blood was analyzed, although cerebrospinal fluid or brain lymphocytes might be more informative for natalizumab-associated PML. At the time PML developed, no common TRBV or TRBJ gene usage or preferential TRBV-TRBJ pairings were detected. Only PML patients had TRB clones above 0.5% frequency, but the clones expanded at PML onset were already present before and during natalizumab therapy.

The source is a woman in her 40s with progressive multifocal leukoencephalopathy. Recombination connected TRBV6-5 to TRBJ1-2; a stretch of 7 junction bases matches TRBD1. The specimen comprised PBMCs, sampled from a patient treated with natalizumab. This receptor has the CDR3 CASSQGQYYGYTF. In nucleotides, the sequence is TGTGCCAGCAGCCAGGGACAGTACTATGGCTACACCTTC.